Listed here is a single T cell receptor (beta chain). Its target is unknown. The data were obtained in a study of monozygotic twins with inflammatory bowel disease. T cells were not sorted, and total RNA was isolated straight from whole blood. Template-switch reactions added UMIs with a 6-nucleotide sample barcode. For each CDR3 protein, TCRdb gives one entry from its re-call of the 5' RACE reads, without DNA. This listing includes more than 300,000 distinct CDR3 sequences. The CDR3 consists of 18 residues. Per germline, CDR1 SGHTA and CDR2 FQGTGA. Study-level points and caveats: People with IBD had fewer clonotypes in common with others than healthy twins did, especially with disease activity. The analysis failed to separate different T cell subtypes.

The genes are TRBV7-3 and TRBJ2-3; the TCRdb call, TRBD2, lacks DNA for checking. The sequencing input was blood. The clonotype originates from a human donor with ulcerative colitis or Crohn's disease, or a healthy co-twin of an affected twin (not recorded which). CDR3 protein: CASSLTRVAGGPTDTQYF.